The source of this T cell receptor beta chain is a study of T cells after yellow fever vaccination. Overall study results and limits: The appearance of a small share of clonotypes in both CD4 and CD8 compartments was observed. Most clones from primary vaccination resurfaced after the booster (about 95% CD4, 75% to 90% CD8).

TCRdb itself ran the 5' RACE reads through MiXCR, one entry per CDR3 protein. The sample has around 500,000 distinct CDR3 sequences, about a fifth seen once. As concerns this clonotype: Its specificity is unknown.

This receptor was identified in a man between 18 and 35 years old who received the YFV17D yellow fever vaccine. The specimen was PBMCs, collected 20 to 25 days after the first yellow fever vaccination.

CDR3 loop: CASSLNGYTDTQYF. In DNA form, the CDR3 reads TGTGCCAGCAGCTTAAACGGGTACACAGATACGCAGTATTTT. The chain links TRBV7-3 to TRBJ2-3; no reliable D call. In germline, CDR1 is SGHTA, CDR2 FQGTGA. This CDR3 contains 14 residues. The ends were cut back, 1 base at V and 2 bases at J, with 7 bases in the middle.